The 11 T cell receptor beta chains presented below share a single source sample, sequenced in a study of T-cell memory formation after mild COVID-19. TCRdb re-called the 5' RACE reads with MiXCR, one entry per CDR3 protein. The sample yields 140,000 or so distinct CDR3 sequences, 14% seen once. Sequencing was carried out using PBMCs or a T cell subset sorted from them (not recorded which). These TCRs come from an adult woman who had mild COVID-19 (a few samples of this study predate the infection). Cell type and time point are not known.

The gene calls are TRBV27 and TRBJ1-1; D remains unclear. The V gene's germline CDR1 is MNHEY and CDR2 SMNVEV (reference sequence). The CDR3 consists of 17 residues. V was cut by 4 bases and J by 4 bases, with 22 bases left in between. The CDR3 protein is CASSWGGLAQHTTEAFF. CDR3 nucleotide sequence: TGTGCCAGCAGTTGGGGAGGATTAGCTCAACACACCACTGAAGCTTTCTTT.

Regarding this clonotype: Compared with germline, one end of the junction differs, possibly owing to a read error. The V and J genes are TRBV9 and TRBJ1-1, with a tentative D call TRBD1 (6 bases). The CDR3 spans 11 residues. Germline assignment: CDR1 SGDLS and CDR2 YYNGEE. CDR3 in amino acids: CASSVEEEGGF. CDR3 bases: TGTGCCAGCAGCGTAGAGGAGGAGGGGGGCTTT.

CDR3 DNA: TGTGCCAGCAGAAGTGGGGGGGGTACAGATACGCAGTATTTT. Residues: CASRSGGGTDTQYF. V gene TRBV9 combines with J gene TRBJ2-3, with TRBD2 matching 7 bases. This CDR3 is 14 amino acids long. The junction had 6 bases not matched to a gene; V was cut back by 5 bases and J by 3 bases. The V gene's germline CDR1 is SGDLS and CDR2 YYNGEE.

This rearrangement joins TRBV7-8 to TRBJ2-5; D may be TRBD2 (6 bases). Trimming pared 5 bases from V and 1 base from J, leaving 14 bases between. The CDR3 sequence is 15 residues long. Looked up from germline, CDR1 is SGHVS and CDR2 is FQNEAQ. The CDR3 sequence is CASSPTGGIQETQYF. CDR3 in DNA: TGTGCCAGCAGCCCAACTGGAGGGATCCAAGAGACCCAGTACTTC.

This clonotype was detected a few times. This rearrangement joins TRBV9 to TRBJ1-1; a possible D gene is TRBD1 (6 bases). In germline, CDR1 is SGDLS, CDR2 YYNGEE. This CDR3 spans 16 amino acids. The germline V and J ends were trimmed by 3 bases and 0 bases, with 15 bases remaining between them. The CDR3 sequence: CASSGGALRMNTEAFF. The CDR3 nucleotides read TGTGCCAGCAGCGGGGGGGCCCTCCGGATGAACACTGAAGCTTTCTTT.

This clonotype was recorded many times. The CDR3 DNA reads TGCGCCAGCAGCTTGGGAAGCAGCGACTATGGCTACACCTTC. This sequence encodes CASSLGSSDYGYTF. J is TRBJ1-2 and V is TRBV5-1; D is unclear. Germline V gene data show CDR1 as SGHRS and CDR2 as YFSETQ. V was clipped by 0 bases and J by 3 bases, with 9 bases between them. The CDR3 covers 14 residues.

This chain links TRBV4-1 with TRBJ2-7; D gene unclear. V was pared by 0 bases and J by 2 bases, with 5 bases between. The CDR3 is made up of 13 amino acids. Germline CDR1 and CDR2: MGHRA and YSYEKL. CDR3 DNA: TGCGCCAGCAGCCAAGAATCCACCTACGAGCAGTACTTC. It encodes CASSQESTYEQYF.

This clonotype was seen a handful of times. The CDR3 nucleotides read TGTGCCAGCAGCTTGGGACTCGGCACAGATACGCAGTATTTT. Residues: CASSLGLGTDTQYF. The chain uses TRBV5-5 and TRBJ2-3, with D uncertain. The germline V and J ends were trimmed by 0 bases and 1 base, with 6 bases remaining between them. Germline lookup yields CDR1 SGHKS and CDR2 YYEKEE (reference sequence). The CDR3 consists of 14 residues.

This clonotype was observed a few times. The chain uses TRBV27 and TRBJ2-5; TRBD1 agrees at 9 bases. Germline V gives CDR1 MNHEY, CDR2 SMNVEV (reference sequence). J was trimmed by 5 bases and V by 5 bases; bases with no gene match: 6. The CDR3 length is 14 residues. The CDR3 sequence is CASSETGGRETQYF. CDR3 DNA sequence: TGTGCCAGCAGTGAAACAGGGGGCCGCGAGACCCAGTACTTC.

This clonotype was found a few times. This rearrangement joins TRBV19 to TRBJ2-3; D is possibly TRBD1 (6 bases). The CDR3 has 15 residues. The germline V and J ends were trimmed by 7 bases and 6 bases, with 20 bases remaining between them. Per germline, CDR1 LNHDA and CDR2 SQIVND (reference sequence). The CDR3 DNA is TGTGCCAGTACGGACCGGGACATAGCATTGGATACGCAGTATTTT. Its protein is CASTDRDIALDTQYF.

The V call is TRBV4-1, the J call TRBJ1-1; 7 bases agree with TRBD1. The CDR3 consists of 16 residues. CDR1 MGHRA and CDR2 YSYEKL come from the germline V gene. J lost 0 bases, V lost 4 bases, and 8 bases had no gene match. The CDR3 nucleotides are TGCGCCAGCAGCCCCGTGACAGGGCTTATGAACACTGAAGCTTTCTTT. Translating gives CASSPVTGLMNTEAFF.